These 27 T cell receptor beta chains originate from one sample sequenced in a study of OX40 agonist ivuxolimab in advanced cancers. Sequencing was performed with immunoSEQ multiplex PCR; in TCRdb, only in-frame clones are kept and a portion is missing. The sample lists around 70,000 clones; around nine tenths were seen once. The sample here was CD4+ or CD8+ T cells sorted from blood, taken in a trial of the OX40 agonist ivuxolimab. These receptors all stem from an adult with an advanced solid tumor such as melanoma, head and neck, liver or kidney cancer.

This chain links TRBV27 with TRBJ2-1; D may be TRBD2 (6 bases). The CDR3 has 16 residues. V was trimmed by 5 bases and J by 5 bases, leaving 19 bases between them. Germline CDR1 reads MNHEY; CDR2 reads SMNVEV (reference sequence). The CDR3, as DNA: TGTGCCAGCAGTCCGCCCGGGACTTGGGGTGACAATGAGCAGTTCTTC. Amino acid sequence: CASSPPGTWGDNEQFF.

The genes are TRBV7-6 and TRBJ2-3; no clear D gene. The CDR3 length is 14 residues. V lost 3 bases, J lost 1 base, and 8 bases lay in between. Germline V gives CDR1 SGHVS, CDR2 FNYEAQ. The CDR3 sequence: CASSLADRTDTQYF. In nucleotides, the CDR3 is TGTGCCAGCAGCTTGGCCGACCGCACAGATACGCAGTATTTT.

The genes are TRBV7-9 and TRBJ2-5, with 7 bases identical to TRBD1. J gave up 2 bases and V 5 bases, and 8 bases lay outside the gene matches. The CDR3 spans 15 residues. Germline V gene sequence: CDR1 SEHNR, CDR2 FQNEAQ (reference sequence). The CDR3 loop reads CASSPRDSQQETQYF. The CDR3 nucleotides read TGTGCCAGCAGCCCCCGGGACAGCCAACAAGAGACCCAGTACTTC.

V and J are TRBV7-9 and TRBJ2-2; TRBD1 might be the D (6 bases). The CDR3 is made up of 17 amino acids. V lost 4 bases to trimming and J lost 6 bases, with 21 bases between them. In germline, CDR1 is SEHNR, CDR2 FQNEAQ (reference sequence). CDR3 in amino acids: CASSWGWGPAVAGELFF. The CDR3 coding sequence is TGTGCCAGCAGCTGGGGTTGGGGGCCCGCGGTCGCCGGGGAGCTGTTTTTT.

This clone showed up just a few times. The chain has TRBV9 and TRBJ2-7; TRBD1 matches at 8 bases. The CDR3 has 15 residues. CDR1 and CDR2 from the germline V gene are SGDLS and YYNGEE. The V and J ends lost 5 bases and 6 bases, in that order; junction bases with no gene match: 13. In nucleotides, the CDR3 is TGTGCCAGCAGTCGTCGGGTGACAGGGGCAACCGAGCAGTACTTC. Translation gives CASSRRVTGATEQYF.

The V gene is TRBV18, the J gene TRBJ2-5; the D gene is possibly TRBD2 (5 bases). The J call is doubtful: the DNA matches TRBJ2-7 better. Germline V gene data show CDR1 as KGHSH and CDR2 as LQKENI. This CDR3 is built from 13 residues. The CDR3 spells CASQLAGYYEQYF. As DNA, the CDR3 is TGTGCCAGCCAGCTAGCCGGATACTACGAGCAGTACTTC.

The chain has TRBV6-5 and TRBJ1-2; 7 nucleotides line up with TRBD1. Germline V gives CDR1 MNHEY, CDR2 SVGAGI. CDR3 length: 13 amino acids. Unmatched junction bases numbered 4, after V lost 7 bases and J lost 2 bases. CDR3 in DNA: TGTGCCAGCACAACGGGACAGAACTATGGCTACACCTTC. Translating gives CASTTGQNYGYTF.

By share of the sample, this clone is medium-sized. The CDR3 loop reads CASTRRQAYYEQYF. In DNA form, the CDR3 reads TGTGCCAGCACTCGTAGACAGGCGTACTACGAGCAGTACTTC. This rearrangement joins TRBV6-1 to TRBJ2-7, with a tentative D call TRBD1 (6 bases). With 7 bases removed from V and 3 bases from J, the gap between germline ends came to 16 bases. This CDR3 has 14 residues. The germline V gene encodes CDR1 MNHNS and CDR2 SASEGT.

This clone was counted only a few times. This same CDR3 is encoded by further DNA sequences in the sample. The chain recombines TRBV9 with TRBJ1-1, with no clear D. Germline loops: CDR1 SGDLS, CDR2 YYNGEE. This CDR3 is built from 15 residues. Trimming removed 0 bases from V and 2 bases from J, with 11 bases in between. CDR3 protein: CASSVVGGSNTEAFF. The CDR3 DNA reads TGTGCCAGCAGCGTAGTCGGCGGGAGCAACACTGAAGCTTTCTTT.

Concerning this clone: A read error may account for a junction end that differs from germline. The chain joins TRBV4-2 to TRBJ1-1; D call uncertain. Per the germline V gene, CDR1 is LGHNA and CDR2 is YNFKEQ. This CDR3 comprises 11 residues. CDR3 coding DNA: TGTGCCAGCAGCCAAGCCCTTTGGCTTGTCTTT. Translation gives CASSQALWLVF.

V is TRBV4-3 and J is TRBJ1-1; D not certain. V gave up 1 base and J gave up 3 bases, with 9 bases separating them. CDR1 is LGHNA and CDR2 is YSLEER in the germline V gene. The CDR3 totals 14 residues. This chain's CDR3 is CASSQAEGYTEAFF. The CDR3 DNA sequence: TGCGCCAGCAGCCAAGCTGAGGGATACACTGAAGCTTTCTTT.

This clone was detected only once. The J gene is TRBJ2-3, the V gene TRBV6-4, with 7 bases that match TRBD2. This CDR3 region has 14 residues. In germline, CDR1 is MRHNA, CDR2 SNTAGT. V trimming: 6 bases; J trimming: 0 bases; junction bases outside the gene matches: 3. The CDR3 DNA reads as TGTGCCAGCAGAGAAGCGGGGAGCACAGATACGCAGTATTTT. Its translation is CASREAGSTDTQYF.

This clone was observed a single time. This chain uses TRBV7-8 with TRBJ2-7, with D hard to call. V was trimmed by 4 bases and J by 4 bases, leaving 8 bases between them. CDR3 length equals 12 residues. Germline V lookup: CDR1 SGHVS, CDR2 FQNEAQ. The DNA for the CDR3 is TGTGCCAGCAGCTCGACGGTTTACGAGCAGTACTTC. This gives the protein CASSSTVYEQYF.

The chain's CDR3 is CASSFPARGDEQFF. The CDR3 region has the DNA TGTGCCAGCAGCTTCCCCGCGAGGGGCGATGAGCAGTTCTTC. The chain uses TRBV11-2 and TRBJ2-1; TRBD1 or TRBD2 may be the D gene (5 bases each). The CDR3 runs 14 residues. Germline values: CDR1 SGHAT, CDR2 FQNNGV. Trimming removed 3 bases from V and 8 bases from J, with 14 bases in between. The whole variable domain, filled in from reference TRBV11-2 and TRBJ2-1, reads EAGVAQSPRYKIIEKRQSVAFWCNPISGHATLYWYQQILGQGPKLLIQFQNNGVVDDSQLPKDRFSAERLKGVDSTLKIQPAKLEDSAVYLCASSFPARGDEQFFGPGTRLTVL.

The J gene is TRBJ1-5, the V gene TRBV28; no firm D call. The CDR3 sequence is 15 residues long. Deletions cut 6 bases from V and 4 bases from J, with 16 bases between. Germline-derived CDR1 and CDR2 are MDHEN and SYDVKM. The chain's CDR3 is CASSLTPGGNQPQHF. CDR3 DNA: TGTGCCAGCAGCCTAACTCCGGGCGGGAATCAGCCCCAGCATTTT.

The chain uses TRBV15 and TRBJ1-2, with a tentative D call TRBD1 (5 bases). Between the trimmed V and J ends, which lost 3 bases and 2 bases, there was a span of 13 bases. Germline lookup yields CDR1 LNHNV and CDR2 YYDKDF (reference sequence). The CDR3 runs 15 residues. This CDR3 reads CATSRLPRQNYGYTF. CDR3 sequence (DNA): TGTGCCACCAGCAGGCTCCCCAGACAGAACTATGGCTACACCTTC.

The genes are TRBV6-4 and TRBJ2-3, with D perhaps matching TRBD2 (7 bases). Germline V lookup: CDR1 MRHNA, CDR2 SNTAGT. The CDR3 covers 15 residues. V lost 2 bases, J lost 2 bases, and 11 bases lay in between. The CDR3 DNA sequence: TGTGCCAGCAGTGACGCGGGGGCCGCCACAGATACGCAGTATTTT. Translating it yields CASSDAGAATDTQYF.

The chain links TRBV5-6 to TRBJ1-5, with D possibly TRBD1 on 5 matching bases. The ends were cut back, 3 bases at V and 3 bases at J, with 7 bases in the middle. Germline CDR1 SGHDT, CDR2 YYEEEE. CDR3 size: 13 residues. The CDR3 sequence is CASSSGNNQPQHF. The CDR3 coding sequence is TGTGCCAGCAGCTCAGGGAACAATCAGCCCCAGCATTTT.

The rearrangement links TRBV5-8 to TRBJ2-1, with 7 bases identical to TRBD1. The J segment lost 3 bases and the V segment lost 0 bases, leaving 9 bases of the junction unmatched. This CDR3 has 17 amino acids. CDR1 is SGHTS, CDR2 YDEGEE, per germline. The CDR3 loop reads CASSLVGGEMGYNEQFF. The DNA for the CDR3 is TGTGCCAGCAGCTTGGTAGGGGGCGAAATGGGCTACAATGAGCAGTTCTTC.

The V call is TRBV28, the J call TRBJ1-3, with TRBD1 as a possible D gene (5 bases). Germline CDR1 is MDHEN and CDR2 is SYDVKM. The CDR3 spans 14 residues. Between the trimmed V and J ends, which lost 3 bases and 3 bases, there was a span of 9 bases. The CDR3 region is CASSFRGFGNTIYF. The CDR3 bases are TGTGCCAGCAGTTTTCGGGGGTTTGGAAACACCATATATTTT.

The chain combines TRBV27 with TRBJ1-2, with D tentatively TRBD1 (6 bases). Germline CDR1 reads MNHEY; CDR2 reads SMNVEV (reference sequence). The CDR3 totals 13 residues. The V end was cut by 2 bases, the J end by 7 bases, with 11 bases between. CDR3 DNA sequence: TGTGCCAGCAGTTTAGTGGGGGCTTCTGGCTACACCTTC. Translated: CASSLVGASGYTF.

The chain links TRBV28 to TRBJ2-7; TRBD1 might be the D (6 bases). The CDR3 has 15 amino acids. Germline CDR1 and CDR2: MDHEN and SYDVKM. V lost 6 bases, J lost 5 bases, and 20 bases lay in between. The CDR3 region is CASRFKTGGSHEQYF. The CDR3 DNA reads TGTGCCAGCAGGTTCAAGACAGGTGGGTCCCACGAGCAGTACTTC.

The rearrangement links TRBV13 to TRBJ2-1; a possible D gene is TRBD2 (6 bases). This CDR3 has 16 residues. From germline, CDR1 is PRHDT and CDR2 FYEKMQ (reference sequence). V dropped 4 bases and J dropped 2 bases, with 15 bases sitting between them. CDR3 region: CASSSRLELPYNEQFF. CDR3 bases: TGTGCCAGCAGCTCCAGACTAGAGCTACCCTACAATGAGCAGTTCTTC.

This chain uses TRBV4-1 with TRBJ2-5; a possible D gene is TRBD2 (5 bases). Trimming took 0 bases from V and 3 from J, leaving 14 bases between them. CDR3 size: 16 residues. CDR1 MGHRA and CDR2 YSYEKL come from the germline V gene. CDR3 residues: CASSQDRKAREETQYF. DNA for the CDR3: TGCGCCAGCAGCCAAGATCGGAAGGCGAGGGAAGAGACCCAGTACTTC.

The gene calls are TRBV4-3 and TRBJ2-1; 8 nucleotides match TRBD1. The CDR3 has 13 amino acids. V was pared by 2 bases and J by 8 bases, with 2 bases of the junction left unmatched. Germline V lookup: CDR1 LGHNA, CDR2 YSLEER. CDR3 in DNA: TGCGCCAGCAGCCAATGGACAGGGTATGAGCAGTTCTTC. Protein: CASSQWTGYEQFF.

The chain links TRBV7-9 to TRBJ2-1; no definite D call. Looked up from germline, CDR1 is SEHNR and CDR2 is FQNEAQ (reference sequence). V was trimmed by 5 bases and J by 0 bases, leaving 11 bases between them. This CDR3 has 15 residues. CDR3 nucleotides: TGTGCCAGCAGCCCCGTGGCTAGCTCCTACAATGAGCAGTTCTTC. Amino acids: CASSPVASSYNEQFF.

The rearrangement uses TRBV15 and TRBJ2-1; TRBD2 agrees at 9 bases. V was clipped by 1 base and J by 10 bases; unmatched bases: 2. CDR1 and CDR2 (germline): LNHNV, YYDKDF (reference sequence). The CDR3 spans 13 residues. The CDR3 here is CATSRVAGDEQFF. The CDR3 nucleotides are TGTGCCACCAGCAGAGTAGCGGGAGACGAGCAGTTCTTC. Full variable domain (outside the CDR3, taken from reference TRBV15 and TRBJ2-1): DAMVIQNPRYQVTQFGKPVTLSCSQTLNHNVMYWYQQKSSQAPKLLFHYYDKDFNNEADTPDNFQSRRPNTSFCFLDIRSPGLGDTAMYLCATSRVAGDEQFFGPGTRLTVL.